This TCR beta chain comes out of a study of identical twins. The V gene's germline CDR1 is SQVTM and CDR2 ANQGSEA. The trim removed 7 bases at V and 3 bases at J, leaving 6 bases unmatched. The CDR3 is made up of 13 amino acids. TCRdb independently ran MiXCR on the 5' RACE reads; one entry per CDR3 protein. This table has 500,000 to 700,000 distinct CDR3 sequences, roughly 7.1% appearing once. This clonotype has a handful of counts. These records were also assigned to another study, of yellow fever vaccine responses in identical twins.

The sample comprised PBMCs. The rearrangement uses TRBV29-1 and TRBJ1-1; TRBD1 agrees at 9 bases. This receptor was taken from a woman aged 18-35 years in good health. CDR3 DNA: TGCAGCGCGAACAGGGGGCTGGACACTGAAGCTTTCTTT. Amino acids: CSANRGLDTEAFF.